The rows below give T cell receptor beta chains drawn from one sample of a study of blood T cell repertoires in COVID-19. Repertoires were generated with immunoSEQ multiplex PCR, while TCRdb's copy carries only in-frame clones and drops some. The profile shows about 250,000 clones, 86% of them singletons. The sequencing sample was made of peripheral blood. The receptors come from a woman in her sixties who had recovered from COVID-19. The CDR3 runs from the conserved cysteine through the conserved F or W. Each record gives: D gene, clone size, V gene, J gene, CDR3 protein, CDR3 DNA. The D gene is left open where the match is weak. Clone size is given for some rows only: seen once, a few or many times, or a class if the clone is expanded.

TRBD1	.	TRBV5-4	TRBJ1-4	CASSTPTGADEKLFF	TGTGCCAGCAGCACCCCGACAGGGGCGGATGAAAAACTGTTTTTT
TRBD1	few	TRBV2	TRBJ1-5	CASSGTGGNQPQHF	TGTGCCAGCAGTGGGACAGGGGGCAATCAGCCCCAGCATTTT
TRBD1	once	TRBV9	TRBJ1-3	CASDGAGTAGNTIYF	TGTGCCAGCGATGGAGCCGGGACAGCTGGAAACACCATATATTTT
.	few	TRBV19	TRBJ2-1	CASSEAGVLLGWNEQFF	TGTGCCAGTAGCGAAGCAGGGGTCCTACTGGGGTGGAATGAGCAGTTCTTC
TRBD1	.	TRBV27	TRBJ2-4	CASSLLGQGAPYF	TGTGCCAGCAGTTTATTGGGACAGGGGGCACCGTACTTC
.	.	TRBV5-1	TRBJ1-2	CASSLYIGGLANYGYTF	TGCGCCAGCAGCTTGTATATCGGAGGATTAGCTAACTATGGCTACACCTTC
.	.	TRBV4-3	TRBJ2-2	CASSQDQTPFAGELFF	TGCGCCAGCAGCCAAGACCAGACTCCCTTCGCCGGGGAGCTGTTTTTT
TRBD1	.	TRBV5-1	TRBJ1-4	CASSWGTGTEKLFF	TGCGCCAGCAGCTGGGGGACAGGTACTGAAAAACTGTTTTTT
.	once	TRBV19	TRBJ1-6	CASSRSDSVNSPLHF	TGTGCCAGTAGTAGATCAGACAGCGTCAATTCACCCCTCCACTTT
TRBD1	.	TRBV7-2	TRBJ1-2	CASSLGTGDSGGYTF	TGTGCCAGCAGCTTAGGGACAGGCGACTCAGGTGGCTACACCTTC
.	.	TRBV28	TRBJ1-1	CASVPPKSMNTEAFF	TGTGCCAGCGTACCACCGAAAAGCATGAACACTGAAGCTTTCTTT
.	.	TRBV11-2	TRBJ2-3	CASTPRGGGTDTQYF	TGTGCCAGCACCCCCCGGGGTGGTGGGACAGATACGCAGTATTTT
TRBD2	.	TRBV29-1	TRBJ2-5	CSAIMSSLAEIQETQYF	TGCAGCGCTATCATGAGTAGCCTAGCGGAGATTCAAGAGACCCAGTACTTC
.	.	TRBV5-4	TRBJ1-2	CASSHKKWVQAPGYTF	TGTGCCAGCAGCCACAAAAAATGGGTACAGGCCCCAGGCTACACCTTC
.	.	TRBV19	TRBJ2-7	CASSKGLGSHEQYF	TGTGCCAGTAGTAAGGGACTTGGCTCCCACGAGCAGTACTTC
.	.	TRBV29-1	TRBJ1-5	CSVASSPNGPQHF	TGCAGCGTTGCCTCTTCTCCAAACGGGCCCCAGCATTTT